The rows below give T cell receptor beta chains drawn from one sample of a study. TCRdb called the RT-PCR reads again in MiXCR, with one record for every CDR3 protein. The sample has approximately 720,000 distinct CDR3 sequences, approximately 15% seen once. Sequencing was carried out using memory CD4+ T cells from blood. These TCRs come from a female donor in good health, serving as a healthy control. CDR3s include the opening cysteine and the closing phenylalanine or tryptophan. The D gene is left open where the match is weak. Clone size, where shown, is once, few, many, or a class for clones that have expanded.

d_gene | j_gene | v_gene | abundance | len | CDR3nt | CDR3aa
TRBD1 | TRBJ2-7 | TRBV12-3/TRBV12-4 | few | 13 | TGTGCCAGCACCTGGGACAGGGGGCTTGAGCAGTACTTC | CASTWDRGLEQYF
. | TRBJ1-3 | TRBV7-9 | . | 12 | TGTGCCAGCACGACTATGGGAAACACCATATATTTT | CASTTMGNTIYF
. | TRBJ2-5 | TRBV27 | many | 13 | TGTGCCAGCAGTTTAACCCTCCAAGAGACCCAGTACTTC | CASSLTLQETQYF
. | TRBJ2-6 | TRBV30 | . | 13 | TGTGCCTGGAGTCCTCGTGAGGGCAACGTCCTGACTTTC | CAWSPREGNVLTF
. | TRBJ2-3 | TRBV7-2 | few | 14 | TGTGCCAGCAGCCAGAACCAGGGTAGGAATACGCAGTATTTT | CASSQNQGRNTQYF
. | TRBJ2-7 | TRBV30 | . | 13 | TGTGCCTGGAGTGTACTCACATCCTACGAGCAGTACTTC | CAWSVLTSYEQYF
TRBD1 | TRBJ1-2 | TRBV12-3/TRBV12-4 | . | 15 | TGTGCCAGCAGATCGCGACAGGGGGTATTGCAGGGCTACACCTTC | CASRSRQGVLQGYTF
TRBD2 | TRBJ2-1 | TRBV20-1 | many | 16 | TGCAGTGCTAGAGCTCGGGCGGGAGGCTTCTACAATGAGCAGTTCTTC | CSARARAGGFYNEQFF
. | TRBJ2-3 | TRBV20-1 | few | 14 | TGCAGTGCTAGAGTAGCTAGCGGCACAGATACGCAGTATTTT | CSARVASGTDTQYF
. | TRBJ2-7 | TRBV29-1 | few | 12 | TGCAGCGTTGCAGGGGTCAACTACGAGCAGTACTTC | CSVAGVNYEQYF
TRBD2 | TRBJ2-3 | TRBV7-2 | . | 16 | TGTGCCAGCAGCTTAGCGGTCGGGAGGGGGGTAGATACGCAGTATTTT | CASSLAVGRGVDTQYF
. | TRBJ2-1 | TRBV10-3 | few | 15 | TGTGCCATCAGTAACCGGGACTCTCCCTCCGATGAGCAGTTCTTC | CAISNRDSPSDEQFF
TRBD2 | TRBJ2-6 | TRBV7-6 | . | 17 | TGTGCCAGCAGTTCAGCGGGAGCACACTCTGGGGCCAACGTCCTGACTTTC | CASSSAGAHSGANVLTF
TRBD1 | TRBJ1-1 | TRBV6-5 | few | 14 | TGTGCCAGCAGTTACGGCACAGGGGTCACTGAAGCTTTCTTT | CASSYGTGVTEAFF
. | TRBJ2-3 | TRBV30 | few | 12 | TGTGCCTGGAGCAGGAACACAGATACGCAGTATTTT | CAWSRNTDTQYF
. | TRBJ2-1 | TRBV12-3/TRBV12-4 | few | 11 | TGTGCCAGCAGTTTAGGACGGGTGCAGTTCTTC | CASSLGRVQFF
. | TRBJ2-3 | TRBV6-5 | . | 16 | TGTGCCAGCTGTTACCAAATCAGGGTCCGCACAGATACGCAGTATTTT | CASCYQIRVRTDTQYF
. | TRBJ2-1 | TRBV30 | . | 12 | TGTGCCTGGAGGAGGGGTCCCAATGAGCAGTTCTTC | CAWRRGPNEQFF
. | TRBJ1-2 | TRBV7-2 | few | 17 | TGTGCCAGCAGCTTAGGCCTCTTGGGGGGGTCAAGTGCGGGCTACACCTTC | CASSLGLLGGSSAGYTF
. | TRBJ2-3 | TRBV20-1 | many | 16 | TGCAGTGCTAGAGACAATAGGGGGAGTGGGACAGATACGCAGTATTTT | CSARDNRGSGTDTQYF
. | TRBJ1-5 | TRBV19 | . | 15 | TGTGCCAGTAGTATAAGGGGGGCCGTCGGTCAGCCCCAGCATTTT | CASSIRGAVGQPQHF
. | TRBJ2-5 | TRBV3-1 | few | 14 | TGTGCCAGCAGCCAAGATAGGCGGACAGAGACCCAGTACTTC | CASSQDRRTETQYF